This T cell receptor beta chain was profiled in a study of vaccination and CD4 T cells after COVID-19 (dated by TCRdb to 2021 to 2024). For context, the study as a whole: Convalescent patients had a positive SARS-CoV-2 result on nasal swab PCR, and of these patients, several had mild disease and one had severe disease. In the convalescent cohort there were six males and four females, among whom were two Hispanic individuals, seven Caucasians, two Asians and one multiracial person. Two doses of either the Pfizer-BioNTech BNT162b2 vaccine (n=8) or the Moderna mRNA-1273 vaccine (n=2) were administered to participants. Post-COVID blood samples were collected from convalescent patients a median of approximately 100 days after diagnosis, with a range of about 30 to 170 days. Post-vaccine blood samples were taken a median of around 70 days after the second vaccine dose, with a range of roughly 13 to 250 days. Culture stimuli were overlapping spike peptide pools from SARS-CoV-2 and from the common cold coronaviruses HCoV-NL63, HCoV-OC43 and HCoV-229E. In control cultures, a CEFX viral epitope pool was used as positive control, an HIV-1 Nef peptide pool was used as negative control, or no peptide was added. In roughly nine COVID-19 convalescent patients and a few infection-naive healthy vaccine recipients, the spike-specific CD4+ TCR repertoire before mRNA vaccination was compared with the repertoire after mRNA vaccination.

Library creation used PCR. At the Johns Hopkins FTIC core, DNA from the cultured CD4+ T cells underwent TCR sequencing with the Oncomine TCR Beta short-read assay. The QIAamp micro DNA kit was used to extract genomic DNA from the cultured CD4+ T cells. Oncomine TCR Beta libraries from cultured CD4+ T cells were pooled using unique dual indexes and sequenced on an Illumina iSeq 100. As for the original processing: Non-productive sequences were removed, and CDR3s not starting with C, not ending with F or W, or shorter than 7 amino acids were discarded. Antigen-specific clonotypes were identified with the MANAFEST web application by comparing peptide-stimulated wells with reference and other culture wells. An FDR below 0.05, an odds ratio above 5, and a productive frequency above 0.1% in at least two of three replicate wells were required for clones to be considered positive. A clonotype counted as cross-reactive if it showed significant expansion both in the SARS-CoV-2 spike wells and in at least one common cold coronavirus spike condition. CDR3 homology was assessed with Levenshtein distances (stringdist) and unrooted phylogenetic trees (ape) in R version 3.6.1. The raw public data were reprocessed by TCRdb itself: fastp quality trimming at Q25, MiXCR clonotype calling, in-frame beta chains only. CDR3 protein sequences are deduplicated, and each keeps its most common genes and DNA. These V and J calls originate from TCRdb's pipeline instead of the authors' own analysis. The sample profile shows approximately 12,000 distinct CDR3 sequences; around 30% of them were found once. The top ten clonotypes cover around 22% of the sample.

The sample's treatment or condition, from its label and the paper: approximately nine-day PBMC culture with coronavirus spike peptide pools or control peptides (ViraFEST assay). The ViraFEST assay was used in the study, in which antigen-specific T cells were expanded with peptide pools and expanded clonotypes were subsequently identified by TCR sequencing. The convalescent patients' positive SARS-CoV-2 PCR tests fell between March and December 2020, which was before the Alpha, Beta and Delta variants emerged in the United States. Each well held some 2 million PBMCs cultured with 10 ug/ml peptide pools in IMDM containing around 4.5% human AB serum and 10 IU/ml IL-2. Half of the culture medium was replaced with fresh IL-2-containing medium on days 3 and 7. After approximately 10 days of culture, CD4+ T cells were isolated by negative selection using the EasySep CD4+ T cell isolation kit. Ficoll-Paque Plus gradient centrifugation was used to isolate PBMCs from whole blood, and the isolated PBMCs were then either used fresh or cryopreserved at -140C. Each culture condition was generally run in triplicate wells.

The sample holds a few counts of this clonotype. Its antigen is not yet known. There are no base qualities to consult, and no much larger clone falls within one base. From the cysteine through the phenylalanine, the CDR3 covers 13 amino acids. CDR3 DNA only is kept here, 39 bases in frame from base 1. The germline V gene yields MDHEN for CDR1 and SYDVKM for CDR2. At the junction V is shortened by 7 bases and J by 4 bases, with 11 bases in between. What the research found in general, with its limitations: An increase in the median number of SARS-CoV-2-reactive clonotypes from approximately 21 after infection to 35 to 40 after vaccination was observed, but the change was not found to be significant. Nearly all vaccine-specific clones in convalescent patients (304 of 307) were mono-reactive for SARS-CoV-2 spike rather than cross-reactive with common cold coronaviruses. The study included relatively few convalescent patients and did not analyze early timepoints after natural infection. In convalescent patients, a median roughly 88% of post-vaccine SARS-CoV-2-reactive clones were detected only after vaccination, suggesting vaccine-specific priming.

This sequence uses TRBV28 and TRBJ2-1; the D gene is unclear. This TCR was recovered from a human donor with COVID-19. The sample consisted of cultured CD4+ T cells from blood. The sequenced DNA is TGTGCCAGCAACCCCGGACCATACAATGAGCAGTTCTTC. It is translated as CASNPGPYNEQFF.